Shown below are 26 T cell receptor beta chains from a single sample sequenced in a study of blood T cells in healthy people across ages. Together with a sample-barcoded 5' primer, a J-beta primer mix was included in a second PCR lasting about 7 to 12 cycles. TCRdb re-called the 5' RACE reads with MiXCR, one entry per CDR3 protein. The data contain 650,000 to 800,000 distinct CDR3 sequences, approximately 48% of them seen just once; the ten biggest clones take up around 21%. Sequenced: blood. The origin of the receptors is a man aged 55 to 70 in good health.

This clonotype was counted between two and nine times. The CDR3 DNA reads TGTGCCAGCAGCTTAGCCCGCAGGGACTACGAGCAGTACTTC. Residues: CASSLARRDYEQYF. The chain recombines TRBV7-2 with TRBJ2-7, with D tentatively TRBD1 (5 bases). Germline V gives CDR1 SGHTA, CDR2 FQGNSA. V was shortened by 0 bases and J by 3 bases, with 9 bases between the two germline ends. The CDR3 runs 14 residues.

V and J are TRBV7-2 and TRBJ2-5; TRBD1 matches at 9 bases. CDR3 length: 15 amino acids. V dropped 8 bases and J dropped 5; count of bases not matched to a gene: 12. Germline loops: CDR1 SGHTA, CDR2 FQGNSA. CDR3 nucleotides: TGTGCCAGCGCCGAGGACAGGGGAGTATGGGAGACCCAGTACTTC. This translates into CASAEDRGVWETQYF.

This clonotype is medium-sized (0.01 to 0.1%) by share. The V and J genes are TRBV29-1 and TRBJ2-1; D is unclear. Germline assignment: CDR1 SQVTM and CDR2 ANQGSEA. V dropped 4 bases and J dropped 4 bases, with 11 bases sitting between them. This CDR3 has 13 residues. CDR3 nucleotides: TGCAGCGTTGTAGGAGACGGGTACAATGAGCAGTTCTTC. Its translation is CSVVGDGYNEQFF.

This clonotype was counted a few times. The J gene is TRBJ2-4, the V gene TRBV2; D might be TRBD2 (6 bases). The CDR3 has 16 amino acids. CDR1 and CDR2 from the germline V gene are SNHLY and FYNNEI. V was pared by 2 bases and J by 3 bases, with 14 bases between. CDR3 in amino acids: CASSELGGKGKNIQYF. CDR3 bases: TGTGCCAGCAGTGAACTTGGAGGGAAAGGCAAAAACATTCAGTACTTC.

This clonotype was seen a few times. The chain joins TRBV27 to TRBJ2-1; TRBD1 is a possible D gene (10 bases). This CDR3 is 17 amino acids long. The germline V gene encodes CDR1 MNHEY and CDR2 SMNVEV (reference sequence). The V and J ends lost 7 bases and 5 bases respectively, with 24 bases between them. The CDR3 bases are TGTGCCAGCATCTTCAGTCTAGCGGGACAGGGGAACAATGAGCAGTTCTTC. Protein product: CASIFSLAGQGNNEQFF.

The V and J genes are TRBV18 and TRBJ1-1; 7 bases fit TRBD1. There are 13 residues in the CDR3. Trimming cost V 7 bases and J 2 bases; bases outside gene matches: 4. Germline CDR1 is KGHSH and CDR2 is LQKENI. In DNA form, the CDR3 reads TGTGCCAGCTTTGGACAGGTTAACACTGAAGCTTTCTTT. Translation: CASFGQVNTEAFF.

The chain combines TRBV9 with TRBJ1-1; TRBD1 aligns across 8 bases. CDR1 is SGDLS and CDR2 is YYNGEE in the germline V gene. CDR3 length: 14 amino acids. Trimming removed 4 bases from V and 1 base from J; junction bases left unmatched: 3. For the CDR3, the DNA is TGTGCCAGCAGCAACGGACAGGGGAACACTGAAGCTTTCTTT. Translation gives CASSNGQGNTEAFF.

In DNA, the CDR3 is TGTGCCAGCAGCGCGGGACAGGCCCTCACAGATACGCAGTATTTT. It yields the protein CASSAGQALTDTQYF. The chain employs TRBV6-2 or TRBV6-3 and TRBJ2-3, with 8 bases identical to TRBD1. Germline V gene data show CDR1 as MNHEY and CDR2 as SVGEGT. The trim removed 6 bases at V and 2 bases at J, leaving 7 bases unmatched. The CDR3 sequence is 15 residues long.

This rearrangement joins TRBV5-1 to TRBJ1-6; TRBD1 aligns across 7 bases. The CDR3 extends over 14 amino acids. V gave up 3 bases and J gave up 8 bases; unmatched junction bases: 5. Germline-derived CDR1 and CDR2 are SGHRS and YFSETQ. The CDR3 sequence: CASSSTGEDSPLHF. The DNA for the CDR3 is TGCGCCAGCAGCTCCACAGGGGAGGATTCACCCCTCCACTTT.

The chain is built from TRBV7-8 and TRBJ2-3; 10 bases fit TRBD2. Germline CDR1 reads SGHVS; CDR2 reads FQNEAQ. Trimming cost V 3 bases and J 1 base; bases outside gene matches: 4. The CDR3 is 16 residues long. For the CDR3, the DNA is TGTGCCAGCAGCTTTTTCGGACTAGCGGGCACAGATACGCAGTATTTT. Translation: CASSFFGLAGTDTQYF.

The table lists this clonotype with a few counts. The chain carries TRBV7-2 and TRBJ2-3, with 12 positions matching TRBD2. The CDR3 has 14 amino acids. Trimming removed 6 bases from V and 6 bases from J; junction bases left unmatched: 4. CDR1 is SGHTA and CDR2 is FQGNSA in the germline V gene. The CDR3 DNA reads TGTGCCAGCAGGGCCGGGACTAGCGGGGATACGCAGTATTTT. Its protein product is CASRAGTSGDTQYF.

This chain links TRBV25-1 with TRBJ2-7; 9 nucleotides align to TRBD1. The CDR3 contains 13 residues. Germline CDR1 is MGHDK and CDR2 is SYGVNS. J gave up 5 bases and V 8 bases, and 7 bases lay outside the gene matches. The CDR3 loop reads CASRSTGGNEQYF. DNA of the CDR3: TGTGCCAGCCGTTCCACAGGGGGCAACGAGCAGTACTTC.

This clonotype was seen more than once but under ten times. CDR3 in DNA: TGCAGTGCTGGTCAGGGGTCTAACTATGGCTACACCTTC. This encodes CSAGQGSNYGYTF. The chain has TRBV20-1 and TRBJ1-2; D may be TRBD1 (6 bases). Per the germline V gene, CDR1 is DFQATT and CDR2 is SNEGSKA (reference sequence). The CDR3 is made up of 13 amino acids. The V gene lost 5 bases and the J gene lost 0 bases, with 10 bases spanning the gap.

This rearrangement joins TRBV20-1 to TRBJ2-7; TRBD2 agrees at 15 bases. The J call may be faulty, since TRBJ2-5 better matches the DNA end. The CDR3 has 18 amino acids. Germline CDR1 and CDR2: DFQATT and SNEGSKA (reference sequence). The CDR3 spells CSARRPGLAGGKGETQYF. Written as DNA, the CDR3 is TGCAGTGCTAGACGACCGGGACTAGCGGGGGGTAAAGGGGAGACCCAGTACTTC.

The CDR3, as DNA: TGTGCCAGCAGCCGTGGGACTATAGAGACCCAGTACTTC. Translated: CASSRGTIETQYF. This rearrangement joins TRBV7-9 to TRBJ2-5; 7 bases are a match to TRBD2. This CDR3 is 13 amino acids long. Germline CDR1 is SEHNR and CDR2 is FQNEAQ (reference sequence). The junction had 4 bases not matched to a gene; V was cut back by 5 bases and J by 4 bases.

The rearrangement links TRBV10-3 to TRBJ2-7; D gene unclear. The CDR3 spans 14 residues. Germline CDR1 is ENHRY and CDR2 is SYGVKD. The V end lost 10 bases, the J end lost 2 bases, and 18 bases lay between the germline ends. The CDR3 DNA follows: TGTGCCACGTCCAAATACGGCGAAACCTACGAGCAGTACTTC. Translating it yields CATSKYGETYEQYF.

The V gene is TRBV12-3 or TRBV12-4, the J gene TRBJ1-1; TRBD1 might be the D (6 bases). The CDR3 totals 13 residues. The V gene lost 7 bases and the J gene lost 5 bases, with 14 bases spanning the gap. CDR3 region: CASKLGAMTEAFF. CDR3 in DNA: TGTGCCAGCAAATTGGGGGCGATGACTGAAGCTTTCTTT.

As concerns this clonotype: A read error is possible here, since a much larger clone lies one base away. The chain is built from TRBV29-1 and TRBJ1-1, with D unresolved. The CDR3 extends over 12 amino acids. Germline lookup yields CDR1 SQVTM and CDR2 ANQGSEA. V was trimmed by 4 bases and J by 5 bases, leaving 11 bases between them. In nucleotides, the CDR3 is TGCAGCGTTGCTCGGAGAGGGACTGAAGCTTTCTTT. This sequence encodes CSVARRGTEAFF.

The rearrangement links TRBV4-1 to TRBJ2-7; 9 bases map to TRBD1. CDR1 and CDR2 (germline): MGHRA, YSYEKL. Unmatched junction bases numbered 6, after V lost 0 bases and J lost 6 bases. The CDR3 spans 15 residues. The CDR3 sequence is CASSQDMGQGGEQYF. CDR3 coding DNA: TGCGCCAGCAGCCAAGATATGGGACAGGGAGGCGAGCAGTACTTC.

As regards this clonotype: Just one base apart from a much larger clone, this may be a read error. The rearrangement links TRBV10-3 to TRBJ2-5; TRBD2 agrees at 8 bases. The V gene end was trimmed by 6 bases and the J gene end by 3 bases; junction bases not matched to a gene: 6. This CDR3 region has 14 residues. Germline loops: CDR1 ENHRY, CDR2 SYGVKD. The CDR3 coding sequence is TGTGCCATCAGGGACACTAGCGGCAAAGAGACCCAGTACTTC. Translating it yields CAIRDTSGKETQYF.

The chain has TRBV20-1 and TRBJ2-6; maybe TRBD1 (6 bases). Germline CDR1 and CDR2: DFQATT and SNEGSKA (reference sequence). This CDR3 is 14 amino acids long. V was shortened by 5 bases and J by 1 base, with 9 bases between the two germline ends. The DNA for the CDR3 is TGCAGTGCTGAAACAGGGTCTGGGGCCAACGTCCTGACTTTC. It codes for CSAETGSGANVLTF.

This clonotype was seen only a few times. The chain combines TRBV20-1 with TRBJ2-2; 10 bases line up with TRBD2. Losses at the gene ends were 1 base for V and 3 bases for J; bases not matched to a gene: 2. This CDR3 region has 15 residues. From germline, CDR1 is DFQATT and CDR2 SNEGSKA (reference sequence). The CDR3 here is CSARGTSGYTGELFF. The CDR3 region has the DNA TGCAGTGCTAGAGGGACTAGCGGCTACACCGGGGAGCTGTTTTTT.

This clonotype was picked up a small number of times. The chain recombines TRBV3-1 with TRBJ1-6; 7 nucleotides match TRBD1. The germline CDR1 and CDR2 sequences are LGHDT and YNNKEL (reference sequence). The CDR3 is 14 residues long. Unmatched junction bases numbered 6, after V lost 4 bases and J lost 9 bases. The CDR3 sequence is CASSRGTEGSPLHF. The CDR3 DNA reads TGTGCCAGCAGCCGCGGGACAGAAGGTTCACCCCTCCACTTT. The full variable domain, completed using reference TRBV3-1 and TRBJ1-6, is DTAVSQTPKYLVTQMGNDKSIKCEQNLGHDTMYWYKQDSKKFLKIMFSYNNKELIINETVPNRFSPKSPDKAHLNLHINSLELGDSAVYFCASSRGTEGSPLHFGNGTRLTVT.

This clonotype occurred a few times. The rearrangement links TRBV20-1 to TRBJ1-5, with D perhaps matching TRBD1 (6 bases). Germline V lookup: CDR1 DFQATT, CDR2 SNEGSKA (reference sequence). The CDR3 spans 14 residues. Trimming stripped 4 bases from V and 3 bases from J, with 13 bases between. DNA of the CDR3: TGCAGTGCTATTCCGGGACATTTCAATCAGCCCCAGCATTTT. It yields the protein CSAIPGHFNQPQHF.

The sample holds a few counts of this clonotype. The V call is TRBV7-8, the J call TRBJ1-2; D is unclear. The germline CDR1 and CDR2 sequences are SGHVS and FQNEAQ. The CDR3 is 16 amino acids. V lost 0 bases to trimming and J lost 2 bases, with 13 bases between them. CDR3 residues: CASSLASVGFNYGYTF. Written as DNA, the CDR3 is TGTGCCAGCAGCTTAGCGTCGGTGGGTTTCAACTATGGCTACACCTTC.

V gene TRBV5-1 combines with J gene TRBJ1-2; 7 positions agree with TRBD1. Germline values: CDR1 SGHRS, CDR2 YFSETQ. The CDR3 length is 15 residues. V was clipped by 6 bases and J by 5 bases; unmatched bases: 13. CDR3 in amino acids: CASNFGQASTYGYTF. The DNA of the CDR3 is TGCGCCAGCAACTTCGGACAGGCCTCAACTTATGGCTACACCTTC.